A single sample gave rise to the 18 T cell receptor beta chains below, sequenced in a study of blood T cell repertoires in COVID-19. Data came from immunoSEQ multiplex PCR; TCRdb stores just in-frame clones and leaves some out. The sample shows approximately 240,000 clones, 80% to 90% of them seen only once. The sequencing sample was made of peripheral blood. All receptors derive from a woman aged 80 or older with active or convalescent COVID-19.

This chain joins TRBV9 and TRBJ2-7, with TRBD2 identical over 8 bases. Germline lookup yields CDR1 SGDLS and CDR2 YYNGEE. This CDR3 has 15 residues. The CDR3 DNA follows: TGTAAACACCAGTCGGGAGCGGGAGAGTTCCACGAGCAGTACTTC. It translates to CKHQSGAGEFHEQYF.

The chain couples TRBV7-9 to TRBJ2-3, with a possible D match to TRBD2 (6 bases). Germline values: CDR1 SEHNR, CDR2 FQNEAQ (reference sequence). V dropped 8 bases and J dropped 3 bases, with 15 bases sitting between them. This CDR3 is 14 amino acids long. The CDR3 spells CASGLLADTDTQYF. CDR3 in DNA: TGTGCCAGCGGATTGTTAGCGGATACAGATACGCAGTATTTT.

The chain recombines TRBV28 with TRBJ1-5, with D possibly being TRBD1 (6 bases). V lost 8 bases to trimming and J lost 5 bases, with 10 bases between them. This CDR3 is 12 amino acids long. Germline V gene sequence: CDR1 MDHEN, CDR2 SYDVKM. CDR3 coding DNA: TGTGCCAGCGATACAGGGCATCAGCCCCAGCATTTT. This gives the protein CASDTGHQPQHF. The entire variable domain, with the rest obtained from reference TRBV28 and TRBJ1-5, is as follows: DVKVTQSSRYLVKRTGEKVFLECVQDMDHENMFWYRQDPGLGLRLIYFSYDVKMKEKGDIPEGYSVSREKKERFSLILESASTNQTSMYLCASDTGHQPQHFGDGTRLSIL.

The DNA for the CDR3 is TGTGCCAGCAGTGAAGCGGGCGGGCAAGGACGCTATGGCTACACCTTC. It translates to CASSEAGGQGRYGYTF. The chain recombines TRBV6-1 with TRBJ1-2; D not certain. The CDR3 loop spans 16 amino acids. The V gene's germline CDR1 is MNHNS and CDR2 SASEGT. Trimming took off 0 bases at V and 4 bases at J, with 15 bases between the two ends.

Here the CDR3 DNA reads TGTGCCAGCAGCTTAGGCGACGGGAGCCACAATGAGCAGTTCTTC. Residues: CASSLGDGSHNEQFF. The rearrangement links TRBV7-6 to TRBJ2-1, with D possibly matching TRBD2 (6 bases). The V end lost 1 base, the J end lost 5 bases, and 12 bases lay between the germline ends. CDR1 and CDR2 (germline): SGHVS, FNYEAQ. The CDR3 runs to 15 residues.

Only one count was recorded for this clone. This chain links TRBV27 with TRBJ1-2; 7 bases are shared with TRBD1. Germline V lookup: CDR1 MNHEY, CDR2 SMNVEV (reference sequence). The ends lost 5 bases at V and 2 bases at J; junction bases unmatched: 8. This CDR3 contains 15 residues. The CDR3 loop reads CASSPRTGINYGYTF. The CDR3 coding sequence is TGTGCCAGCAGTCCCCGGACAGGAATCAACTATGGCTACACCTTC.

The V gene is TRBV19, the J gene TRBJ2-3; the D gene is possibly TRBD2 (5 bases). Trimming took off 3 bases at V and 4 bases at J, with 11 bases between the two ends. Looked up from germline, CDR1 is LNHDA and CDR2 is SQIVND (reference sequence). CDR3 length: 14 amino acids. The CDR3 protein is CASSMRVGADTQYF. CDR3 in DNA: TGTGCCAGTAGTATGAGGGTTGGGGCAGATACGCAGTATTTT.

This chain links TRBV6-6 with TRBJ2-7; TRBD2 matches at 7 bases. The CDR3 has 16 amino acids. The trim removed 5 bases at V and 2 bases at J, leaving 12 bases unmatched. Germline loops: CDR1 MNHNY, CDR2 SVGAGI (reference sequence). The CDR3 protein is CASSPQGGITTYEQYF. CDR3 nucleotide sequence: TGTGCCAGCAGTCCCCAGGGAGGGATTACAACCTACGAGCAGTACTTC.

The chain recombines TRBV5-5 with TRBJ2-1; the D gene is possibly TRBD1 (6 bases). CDR1 and CDR2 (germline): SGHKS, YYEKEE (reference sequence). The CDR3 covers 14 residues. Trimming took off 0 bases at V and 10 bases at J, with 14 bases between the two ends. The CDR3 DNA reads as TGTGCCAGCAGCTTGGGGACAGCCGTCATCGAGCAGTTCTTC. It codes for CASSLGTAVIEQFF.

The chain links TRBV19 to TRBJ1-1; D might be TRBD1 (6 bases). Deletions cut 3 bases from V and 10 bases from J, with 15 bases between. Germline V gene sequence: CDR1 LNHDA, CDR2 SQIVND (reference sequence). The CDR3 is made up of 13 amino acids. The DNA of the CDR3 is TGTGCCAGTAGTATGCAGGGGAGTGGGGTAGCTTTCTTT. Its protein is CASSMQGSGVAFF.

A few counts support this clone. The CDR3 region has the DNA TGTGCCTGGAGCTACACAGGGTCGATAGGTTTCTTT. It is translated as CAWSYTGSIGFF. The rearrangement links TRBV30 to TRBJ1-1, with D tentatively TRBD1 (6 bases). The CDR3 totals 12 residues. The V and J ends lost 3 bases and 13 bases respectively, with 18 bases between them. Germline assignment: CDR1 GTSNPN and CDR2 SVGIG (reference sequence).

This chain uses TRBV18 with TRBJ1-6, with D hard to call. CDR3 length: 14 residues. Trimming pared 3 bases from V and 6 bases from J, leaving 9 bases between. CDR1 is KGHSH and CDR2 is LQKENI in the germline V gene. The CDR3 reads CASSPESGNSPLHF. CDR3 DNA sequence: TGTGCCAGCTCACCCGAGTCGGGTAATTCACCCCTCCACTTT.

This chain uses TRBV29-1 with TRBJ2-3; maybe TRBD1 (5 bases). V was pared by 4 bases and J by 4 bases, with 12 bases between. CDR1 and CDR2 from the germline V gene are SQVTM and ANQGSEA. CDR3 length equals 13 residues. This chain's CDR3 is CSVGTGPPDTQYF. The CDR3 DNA reads TGCAGCGTTGGAACAGGCCCTCCAGATACGCAGTATTTT.

The V call is TRBV30, the J call TRBJ1-2; D is undetermined. The germline V gene encodes CDR1 GTSNPN and CDR2 SVGIG (reference sequence). Trimming removed 4 bases at V and 5 bases at J, with 11 bases between. The CDR3 runs to 12 residues. The DNA of the CDR3 is TGTGCCTGGACCCCCGGACTGTATGGCTACACCTTC. Translating it yields CAWTPGLYGYTF.

The CDR3 protein is CATSDRTGGFQETQYF. DNA of the CDR3: TGTGCCACCAGTGATCGGACAGGGGGCTTCCAAGAGACCCAGTACTTC. The chain has TRBV24-1 and TRBJ2-5; 11 nucleotides align to TRBD1. Germline CDR1 reads KGHDR; CDR2 reads SFDVKD. The CDR3 loop spans 16 amino acids. V lost 3 bases and J lost 1; bases outside the gene matches: 3.

The genes are TRBV19 and TRBJ2-7; 7 nucleotides align to TRBD2. Germline CDR1 reads LNHDA; CDR2 reads SQIVND (reference sequence). The J segment lost 0 bases and the V segment lost 4 bases, leaving 6 bases of the junction unmatched. This CDR3 is 15 amino acids long. Here the CDR3 reads CASSTAGRSSYEQYF. CDR3 DNA: TGTGCCAGTAGTACAGCGGGAAGGAGCTCCTACGAGCAGTACTTC.

The J gene is TRBJ2-5, the V gene TRBV2; D might be TRBD2 (5 bases). Trimming pared 10 bases from V and 5 bases from J, leaving 17 bases between. In germline, CDR1 is SNHLY, CDR2 FYNNEI. The CDR3 runs to 13 residues. CDR3 protein: CATSWESGETQYF. The CDR3, as DNA: TGTGCCACCTCTTGGGAGTCCGGGGAGACCCAGTACTTC.

This clone was recorded a few times. The rearrangement joins TRBV5-1 to TRBJ2-7; 9 bases agree with TRBD1. V was clipped by 4 bases and J by 1 base; unmatched bases: 6. From germline, CDR1 is SGHRS and CDR2 YFSETQ. This CDR3 is built from 15 residues. The CDR3 region is CASSPGTGFSYEQYF. CDR3 DNA: TGCGCCAGCAGCCCCGGGACAGGGTTTTCCTACGAGCAGTACTTC.